This TCR beta chain appears in the sequencing data of a study of blood T cell repertoires in COVID-19. The germline gives CDR1 LGHDT, CDR2 YNNKEL (reference sequence). The CDR3 extends over 16 amino acids. After removal of 5 bases from V and 4 bases from J, the junction contained 8 bases not matched to a gene. Some clones are missing from TCRdb's copy, which holds only in-frame ones; the method was immunoSEQ multiplex PCR. Of approximately 140,000 clones in the sample, 70% to 90% were seen once. The source is a man aged 70 or older with acute or convalescent COVID-19. The rearrangement links TRBV3-1 (or the pseudogene TRBV3-2) to TRBJ2-3; TRBD2 aligns across 11 bases. The material sequenced was peripheral blood. The DNA for the CDR3 is TGTGCCAGCAGCGACCAACTAGCGGGAGTTGCAGATACGCAGTATTTT. Encoded protein: CASSDQLAGVADTQYF.